The T cell receptor beta chain described here comes from a study of CD8+CD57+ T cells in acquired aplastic anemia. Study in general: Sorted CD4+ and CD8+ cells gave a mean 3.2 ug DNA, range about 0.19 to 27.4 ug. General study results and limits: Controls and patients did not differ significantly in CD8+ Simpson's diversity. Both patients and controls carried the same twenty-nine CD8+ CDR3 sequences.

This clonotype was counted a few times. What it recognizes is unknown. Before being chosen for sequencing, patients had shown CD8+CD57+ cell expansion by flow cytometry. Every patient had severe acquired aplastic anemia. According to the study, genomic DNA was the template for TCR beta VDJ and CDR3 profiling. TCRdb reanalysed the reads using MiXCR and keeps one entry per CDR3 protein. The sample lists approximately 470,000 distinct CDR3 sequences; 25% to 40% were seen once. Germline V gene data show CDR1 as ENHRY and CDR2 as SYGVKD. V was pared by 10 bases and J by 3 bases, with 22 bases between. The length of the CDR3 is 16 residues.

This sequence joins TRBV10-3 and TRBJ1-5; D perhaps matches TRBD1 (5 bases). Sample: sorted CD4+, CD8+, or CD8+CD57+ T cells (not recorded which) from PBMCs. The TCR was taken from a human donor with aplastic anemia. Written as DNA, the CDR3 is TGTGCCAGCACCCCCACGATGGGGCGCGACAATCAGCCCCAGCATTTT. Amino acid sequence: CASTPTMGRDNQPQHF.